This T cell receptor beta chain was retrieved from a study of T-cell reconstitution after alpha-beta-depleted transplantation in children. Germline loops: CDR1 SGHRS, CDR2 YFSETQ. V was cut by 1 base and J by 5 bases, with 10 bases left in between. The CDR3 sequence is 13 residues long. The TCRbeta library was prepared with unique molecular identifiers. A single record per CDR3 protein comes from TCRdb applying MiXCR to the PCR reads. Among about 610,000 distinct CDR3 sequences, under 12% were seen once, and the ten largest hold 4% to 5%. The sequences come from PBMCs from the stem cell graft donor, collected from the stem cell graft. The V and J genes are TRBV5-1 and TRBJ2-7; weak D call: TRBD2 (5 bases). The TCR sequence derives from a human donor who donated a stem cell graft to a child with acute myeloid leukemia. CDR3 sequence reads: CASSLFSVDEQYF. CDR3 sequence (DNA): TGCGCCAGCAGCTTGTTTAGCGTCGACGAGCAGTACTTC. Supplemented by reference TRBV5-1 and TRBJ2-7, the full variable domain reads KAGVTQTPRYLIKTRGQQVTLSCSPISGHRSVSWYQQTPGQGLQFLFEYFSETQRNKGNFPGRFSGRQFSNSRSEMNVSTLELGDSALYLCASSLFSVDEQYFGPGTRLTVT.